Reported below is one TCR beta chain. This receptor's antigen is unknown. No base quality information exists; no much larger clone differs at one position. The CDR3 runs 14 residues from the cysteine to the phenylalanine. CDR3 DNA is the only sequence kept; it has 42 bases, read in frame from the first base. The CDR1 and CDR2 encoded by the germline V gene are MDHEN and SYDVKM. Trimming takes 3 bases off V and 6 bases off J; junction bases not matched to a gene: 8. The cohort consisted of 670 or so healthy bone marrow donors. Cohort members were all nominally healthy when sampled, although unrecorded immune exposures were likely present. The donor tested CMV seropositive, placing the donor among the 250 to 350 seropositive members of the cohort. Each donor provided a peripheral blood sample, and peripheral blood mononuclear cells were used for TCR beta sequencing. Genomic DNA extraction from the blood cell samples was performed with the Qiagen DNeasy Blood Extraction Kit.

These data come from a study of cytomegalovirus exposure and HLA in healthy donors (dated by TCRdb to 2016 to 2017). Regarding the complete study: An earlier analysis of roughly 570 of the donors reported approximately 300 Gb of sequence data and 95 million to 120 million unique TCR beta sequences obtained from approximately 180 million T cells. The study aimed to test whether signatures of past pathogen exposure could be identified by cataloging public T cell receptors. Of the approximately 400 genotyped donors, around 81% fell in the genetic ancestry cluster associated with self-reported Caucasian donors. An early release covering over 500 HLA-typed donors comprised 250 to 350 gigabases of sequencing data and 85 million to 100 million unique TCR sequences. The study used immunosequencing to profile the T cell repertoires of 600 to 850 subjects and linked those repertoires to cytomegalovirus serostatus. An earlier analysis of roughly 580 of the donors used high-throughput TCR beta sequencing to judge whether each TCR beta V gene segment behaved as functional or pseudogenic. In the later analysis, no new phenotypic data were used to find candidate immune exposures; instead, reliance was placed on TCR beta sequences and their occurrence across donors. In a later genetic analysis, genome-wide SNP genotypes for about 65% of the roughly 700 donors were used, and that subset was treated as a discovery cohort. A later analysis re-analyzed previously published TCR beta repertoires from 500 to 700 donors and added high-resolution HLA genotyping to study TCR occurrence patterns. Because of strong linkage in the cohort, roughly five DR-DQ haplotypes were treated as single units for association and clustering. On average, 235,054 unique TCR beta nucleotide sequences were sequenced per donor among fewer than 500 genotyped donors of the cohort, with around 19% of those sequences being non-productive. In addition to the first cohort of several hundred subjects, a separate validation cohort of 100 to 150 different subjects was used. Class I and class II HLA loci were covered by the typing at four-digit resolution. Donor age, sex, ethnicity and CMV serostatus were compiled together with the repertoire data. Every discovery cohort repertoire had been produced on one sequencing platform. To predict cytomegalovirus infection status, the study combined high-throughput TCR immunosequencing, statistical association of individual TCRs with disease status, and machine learning. The number of donors typed differed by locus, with 629-630 for A, B, C, DRB1 and DQB1, approximately 500 for DQA1, over 600 for DPA1, and approximately 470 for DPB1. General study outcomes and caveats: Because the 87-base-pair reads could not distinguish some IMGT-functional V segments, including TRBV6-2 and TRBV6-3, those segments were excluded. In a later analysis, about 16,000 TCR beta sequences were associated with specific HLA alleles at a false discovery rate of 0.05. CMV serostatus was the only immune exposure information available for the cohort. The cohort was sequenced for TCR beta chains only, and without alpha or paired-chain data the features that could be detected were limited. It was suggested by the authors that the approach could potentially be generalized to other disease states and immunological phenotypes. A further reported finding was that TCR beta sequences accurately predicted the HLA-A and HLA-B alleles for most subjects in the first cohort. Because counts were too low, about 18 rarely observed V segments, including chromosome 9 orphons, were left out of the earlier analysis of a few hundred of the donors. An association between a missense DCLRE1C variant and V-gene and J-gene trimming of TCR beta chains was found in a later genetic analysis and replicated in an independent cohort. According to a later analysis, most CMV-associated TCR beta chains appeared to be HLA-restricted, and the HLA associations seemed to be driven largely by CMV exposure. Presence/absence analyses assumed roughly uniform sequencing depth across donors, an assumption that may not hold. The classifier was reported to diagnose cytomegalovirus status with high specificity and sensitivity in both the original cohort and the validation cohort. In an earlier analysis of around 500 of the donors, most TCR beta V segments appeared in productive rearrangements about 90% or about 30% of the time, broadly matching IMGT annotations. According to a later analysis, TCR association rates differed among HLA loci, with DRB1 alleles showing the most associated TCRs and HLA-C alleles showing the fewest. In the study, approximately 150 TCR beta chains were listed as associated with cytomegalovirus. Correlated functional status among segregating V segments might be attributable to linkage disequilibrium, but an unknown experimental factor could not be ruled out. In vitro tests confirmed that a few of the cytomegalovirus-associated TCR beta chains recognize cytomegalovirus antigens. Assigning TCR associations to individual alleles was difficult when HLA alleles, especially DR and DQ, strongly co-occurred. A cluster of highly shared sequence variants was judged likely to represent a technical artifact of the sequencing pipeline. According to a later analysis, parvovirus B19, influenza, CMV and Epstein-Barr virus appeared linked to several top co-occurrence clusters. Because HLA typing was unavailable for some donors at each locus, only the typed subset was used in association tests. A later genetic analysis reported fewer N-insertions in productive TCRs among donors in an Asian-associated ancestry cluster than the roughly 620-donor mean. A later analysis found that HLA-associated TCR beta chains were more clonally expanded and had lower generation probabilities than equally common non-associated chains. Most TCR sequences were observed very rarely across donors, whereas some public TCRs were present in many individuals.

Libraries were built with the immunoSEQ multiplex PCR assay. For the multiplex PCR, a mixture combining 60 forward primers for TCR Vbeta segments and 13 reverse primers for TCR Jbeta segments was used. A multiplex PCR assay on genomic DNA amplified the CDR3 region of rearranged TCR beta genes. The amplified TCR beta libraries were sequenced on the Illumina HiSeq System as 87-base-pair reads. The paper's data handling went like this. In a later analysis, about 80 million unique TCR beta chains were counted across the roughly 700 repertoires, and approximately 9.9 million of these chains were shared by at least two donors. A nearest-neighbor algorithm error-corrected the raw reads and collapsed the reads into unique sequences, merging closely related sequences to remove PCR and sequencing errors. Alignment of CDR3 sequences to IMGT reference sequences was used to assign V, D and J gene segments. Each retained sequence needed at least a six-nucleotide match to both a V gene segment and a J gene segment. A rearrangement counted as productive if the CDR3 had no stop codons and remained in frame with V and J, and every other rearrangement counted as non-productive. CDR3 was defined by IMGT convention, running from the second conserved V-encoded cysteine to the conserved J-encoded phenylalanine. In an earlier analysis of approximately 590 of the donors, sequences lacking an unambiguous match to a single V gene segment were excluded. In an earlier analysis of 500 to 750 of the donors, V segments were called functional above 56.7% productive rearrangements and were called segregating when the between-donor standard deviation exceeded 5%. A statistical classification framework was developed to diagnose cytomegalovirus status using the catalog of TCR beta chain sequences. A later analysis assigned V and J genes by comparing TCR nucleotide sequences with IMGT/GENE-DB human TR gene sequences. Using the TCRdist pipeline, a later analysis assigned CDR3 sequences along with most-parsimonious VDJ recombination scenarios. A later analysis defined each TCR beta chain by its CDR3 amino acid sequence plus V-gene family, and excluded reads lacking a unique V-gene family. To address suspected cross-contamination and a sequencing artifact, a later analysis removed under 600 highly shared, low-generation-probability nucleotide sequences. In a later analysis, a clonal expansion index was calculated for each public chain from normalized within-repertoire ranks of inferred template counts. In a later analysis, generation probabilities were computed with a VDJ recombination model fitted to out-of-frame rearrangements, and the resulting probabilities were checked against IGoR. In a later analysis, hypergeometric tests were used to score TCR-TCR, TCR-HLA and TCR-CMV co-occurrence, with a repertoire-size bias correction applied to TCR pairs. To estimate false discovery rates, a later analysis permuted the HLA or CMV assignments 20 times. A later analysis grouped co-occurring TCRs with DBSCAN, adding TCRdist sequence similarity when clustering within HLA-allele-positive subsets. Co-occurrence clustering excluded repertoires with fewer than 30,000 or more than 120,000 public chains, plus five with anomalous nucleotide sharing. The source is immuneACCESS, and TCRdb retained only in-frame sequences with V and J called. Part of the clones is not carried over; for the studies checked, unresolved V genes explain less than half of this, and the remainder is unexplained. V, J and clone size are those of that table, while D and trimming were read from the DNA. The sample table shows 89,000 or so clones, and over 70% are seen once. The ten largest account for approximately 9.9% of the sample.

The clonotype comes from a man between 18 and 29 years old in good health and CMV-seropositive. Material: PBMCs. This chain joins TRBV28 to TRBJ2-7; TRBD1 lines up with 7 middle nucleotides. The DNA sequence is as follows: TGTGCCAGCAGTTTTCCGGGACAGATGGGCGAGCAGTACTTC. This gives the protein CASSFPGQMGEQYF. Outside the CDR3, residues come from the reference TRBV28 and TRBJ2-7 proteins, so the full variable domain is: DVKVTQSSRYLVKRTGEKVFLECVQDMDHENMFWYRQDPGLGLRLIYFSYDVKMKEKGDIPEGYSVSREKKERFSLILESASTNQTSMYLCASSFPGQMGEQYFGPGTRLTVT.